A selection of T cell receptor beta chains follows, all from one sample in a study of T cell responses to AZD1222 COVID-19 vaccine. This table comes from immunoSEQ multiplex PCR, and its TCRdb copy is limited to in-frame clones, with some not included. The data contain 110,000 to 150,000 clones, over 80% of them singletons. The sequencing here drew on peripheral blood, taken 28 days after the second AZD1222 dose. These receptors originate from an adult who received the AZD1222 COVID-19 vaccine. Both conserved end residues are part of each CDR3. Each record gives: clone size, CDR3 length, V gene, D gene, J gene, CDR3 DNA, CDR3 protein. A D gene is named only where the DNA matches it firmly. Size values are once, few and many counts, or a class for expanded clones, and some rows have none.

abundance: -
len: 13
v_gene: TRBV5-8
d_gene: -
j_gene: TRBJ1-2
CDR3nt: TGTGCCAGCAGTCTAGGTGGAGGTTATGGCTACACCTTC
CDR3aa: CASSLGGGYGYTF

abundance: -
len: 12
v_gene: TRBV29-1
d_gene: -
j_gene: TRBJ1-1
CDR3nt: TGCAGCGTTGAAGGGGCAAGAACTGAAGCTTTCTTT
CDR3aa: CSVEGARTEAFF

abundance: -
len: 14
v_gene: TRBV5-4
d_gene: -
j_gene: TRBJ1-2
CDR3nt: TGTGCCAGCAGCTTCCGGACGGGAAACTATGGCTACACCTTC
CDR3aa: CASSFRTGNYGYTF

abundance: once
len: 15
v_gene: TRBV19
d_gene: -
j_gene: TRBJ1-5
CDR3nt: TGTGCCAGTAGTCATCCCGGGACCACGAATCAGCCCCAGCATTTT
CDR3aa: CASSHPGTTNQPQHF

abundance: -
len: 18
v_gene: TRBV6-2/TRBV6-3
d_gene: -
j_gene: TRBJ2-6
CDR3nt: TGTGCCAGCAGTTACACGGCTACGGGGTATGGTGGGGCCAACGTCCTGACTTTC
CDR3aa: CASSYTATGYGGANVLTF

abundance: once
len: 13
v_gene: TRBV12-3/TRBV12-4
d_gene: -
j_gene: TRBJ2-3
CDR3nt: TGTGCCAGCAGCCGCTCAGGTCCGGATACGCAGTATTTT
CDR3aa: CASSRSGPDTQYF

abundance: -
len: 13
v_gene: TRBV7-2
d_gene: -
j_gene: TRBJ1-1
CDR3nt: TGTGCCAGCAGAGAGACAGGAGCCACTGAAGCTTTCTTT
CDR3aa: CASRETGATEAFF

abundance: -
len: 13
v_gene: TRBV5-1
d_gene: TRBD2
j_gene: TRBJ2-7
CDR3nt: TGCGCCAGCAGGGCTAGCGGGAATTACGAGCAGTACTTC
CDR3aa: CASRASGNYEQYF

abundance: few
len: 16
v_gene: TRBV20-1
d_gene: TRBD1
j_gene: TRBJ1-5
CDR3nt: TGCAGTGCAAGTGTCGGTTACAGGGGGCCGGGTCAGCCCCAGCATTTT
CDR3aa: CSASVGYRGPGQPQHF

abundance: -
len: 15
v_gene: TRBV2
d_gene: TRBD1
j_gene: TRBJ1-2
CDR3nt: TGTGCCAGCAGTGAAGTCAACAGGGGCTTTTATGGCTACACCTTC
CDR3aa: CASSEVNRGFYGYTF

abundance: -
len: 13
v_gene: TRBV15
d_gene: -
j_gene: TRBJ1-4
CDR3nt: TGTGCCACCAGTATGGGCCCTAATGAAAAACTGTTTTTT
CDR3aa: CATSMGPNEKLFF

abundance: once
len: 14
v_gene: TRBV19
d_gene: TRBD1
j_gene: TRBJ2-7
CDR3nt: TGTGCCAGTAGTATAGGGCGGACAGGCCGGGAGCAGTACTTC
CDR3aa: CASSIGRTGREQYF

abundance: -
len: 15
v_gene: TRBV27
d_gene: -
j_gene: TRBJ1-6
CDR3nt: TGTGCCAGCAGTTTATTGCCGGACGGTAATTCACCCCTCCACTTT
CDR3aa: CASSLLPDGNSPLHF

abundance: -
len: 12
v_gene: TRBV18
d_gene: TRBD1
j_gene: TRBJ2-7
CDR3nt: TGTGCCAGCTCACAAGACAGGGCCGCGGCGTACTTC
CDR3aa: CASSQDRAAAYF

abundance: -
len: 16
v_gene: TRBV18
d_gene: TRBD2
j_gene: TRBJ2-1
CDR3nt: TGTGCCAGCTCATCCAGTAGCGGGAGAACCAACAATGAGCAGTTCTTC
CDR3aa: CASSSSSGRTNNEQFF

abundance: -
len: 16
v_gene: TRBV6-2/TRBV6-3
d_gene: -
j_gene: TRBJ1-2
CDR3nt: TGTGCCAGCAGTTTACGTAATGGGATAACCACCTATGGCTACACCTTC
CDR3aa: CASSLRNGITTYGYTF

abundance: -
len: 18
v_gene: TRBV21-1
d_gene: -
j_gene: TRBJ1-5
CDR3nt: TGTGCCAGCAGCAAAGAAGGGAGTGGTTATTGCGGCAATCAGCCCCAGCATTTT
CDR3aa: CASSKEGSGYCGNQPQHF

abundance: -
len: 14
v_gene: TRBV19
d_gene: TRBD1
j_gene: TRBJ1-5
CDR3nt: TGTGCCAGTAGTATCGGGACAGAAAATCAGCCCCAGCATTTT
CDR3aa: CASSIGTENQPQHF

abundance: -
len: 17
v_gene: TRBV2
d_gene: -
j_gene: TRBJ2-3
CDR3nt: TGTGCCAGCACCCTAACCATTGGGCTGTCTAGCACAGATACGCAGTATTTT
CDR3aa: CASTLTIGLSSTDTQYF

abundance: -
len: 14
v_gene: TRBV6-5
d_gene: TRBD1
j_gene: TRBJ1-4
CDR3nt: TGTGCCAGCAGCCTGGGACAGGGGAATGAAAAACTGTTTTTT
CDR3aa: CASSLGQGNEKLFF

abundance: -
len: 13
v_gene: TRBV3-1/TRBV3-2
d_gene: -
j_gene: TRBJ1-1
CDR3nt: TGTGCCAGCAGCCTAGATTCAGGGACTGAAGCTTTCTTT
CDR3aa: CASSLDSGTEAFF

abundance: -
len: 13
v_gene: TRBV4-3
d_gene: -
j_gene: TRBJ2-5
CDR3nt: TGCGCCAGCAGCCATGACATGGGAGAGACCCAGTACTTC
CDR3aa: CASSHDMGETQYF

abundance: -
len: 14
v_gene: TRBV7-8
d_gene: -
j_gene: TRBJ2-3
CDR3nt: TGTGCCAGCAGCTTAGAGTACCCCACACATACGCAGTATTTT
CDR3aa: CASSLEYPTHTQYF

abundance: -
len: 15
v_gene: TRBV28
d_gene: TRBD1
j_gene: TRBJ1-2
CDR3nt: TGTGCCAGCAGTTTATGGGTGCAGGGGGGTGGTGGCTACACCTTC
CDR3aa: CASSLWVQGGGGYTF

abundance: once
len: 16
v_gene: TRBV19
d_gene: TRBD1
j_gene: TRBJ1-5
CDR3nt: TGTGCCAGTAGTATTTACGGGACAGTGTTTAGTCAGCCCCAGCATTTT
CDR3aa: CASSIYGTVFSQPQHF

abundance: -
len: 17
v_gene: TRBV7-4
d_gene: TRBD2
j_gene: TRBJ2-1
CDR3nt: TGTGCCAGCAGCCTCGGACTAGCGGTGAGCTCCTACAATGAGCAGTTCTTC
CDR3aa: CASSLGLAVSSYNEQFF

abundance: -
len: 15
v_gene: TRBV21-1
d_gene: -
j_gene: TRBJ1-1
CDR3nt: TGTGCCAGCAGCAAAGGCGAGAGGCTGAACACTGAAGCTTTCTTT
CDR3aa: CASSKGERLNTEAFF

abundance: -
len: 17
v_gene: TRBV5-1
d_gene: -
j_gene: TRBJ2-2
CDR3nt: TGCGCCAGCAGCTTGATTTACGGGGTAACGACCACCGGGGAGCTGTTTTTT
CDR3aa: CASSLIYGVTTTGELFF

abundance: -
len: 15
v_gene: TRBV2
d_gene: TRBD1
j_gene: TRBJ1-6
CDR3nt: TGTGCCACCAGGGGAAGGGACAGGAATAATTCACCCCTCCACTTT
CDR3aa: CATRGRDRNNSPLHF

abundance: few
len: 15
v_gene: TRBV7-9
d_gene: TRBD2
j_gene: TRBJ2-1
CDR3nt: TGTGCCAGCAGCTCTCCAGCGGGAGGGTACAATGAGCAGTTCTTC
CDR3aa: CASSSPAGGYNEQFF

abundance: -
len: 16
v_gene: TRBV4-1
d_gene: -
j_gene: TRBJ1-2
CDR3nt: TGCGCCAGCAGCCCCGAAGAGGACCGGGGGCCCTATGGCTACACCTTC
CDR3aa: CASSPEEDRGPYGYTF

abundance: -
len: 13
v_gene: TRBV6-5
d_gene: -
j_gene: TRBJ1-5
CDR3nt: TGTGCCAGCAGTTACTCTGCGGCGAGGCCCCAGCATTTT
CDR3aa: CASSYSAARPQHF

abundance: -
len: 14
v_gene: TRBV30
d_gene: TRBD1
j_gene: TRBJ2-5
CDR3nt: TGTGCCTGCTCCTGGACACAGGGGTCCCATCCCCAGTACTTC
CDR3aa: CACSWTQGSHPQYF

abundance: once
len: 17
v_gene: TRBV15
d_gene: -
j_gene: TRBJ2-7
CDR3nt: TGTGCCACCAGCAGGGGAATGATCTGGACGGGTAACTACGAGCAGTACTTC
CDR3aa: CATSRGMIWTGNYEQYF

abundance: -
len: 14
v_gene: TRBV6-5
d_gene: -
j_gene: TRBJ1-4
CDR3nt: TGTGCCAGCAGTTACTCGCCCGGTAATGAAAAACTGTTTTTT
CDR3aa: CASSYSPGNEKLFF

abundance: -
len: 14
v_gene: TRBV19
d_gene: TRBD1
j_gene: TRBJ1-1
CDR3nt: TGTGCCAGTACCCCCAGGGGGCGCGAAACTGAAGCTTTCTTT
CDR3aa: CASTPRGRETEAFF

abundance: -
len: 14
v_gene: TRBV19
d_gene: TRBD1
j_gene: TRBJ1-5
CDR3nt: TGTGCCAGTAGTGATACAGGGGGTCATCAGCCCCAGCATTTT
CDR3aa: CASSDTGGHQPQHF

abundance: -
len: 16
v_gene: TRBV6-5
d_gene: -
j_gene: TRBJ2-5
CDR3nt: TGTGCCAGCAGTTCCAGCTGGGCTAGAAAGGGAGAGACCCAGTACTTC
CDR3aa: CASSSSWARKGETQYF

abundance: -
len: 14
v_gene: TRBV27
d_gene: -
j_gene: TRBJ1-6
CDR3nt: TGTGCCAGCAGTCCCTTTTGGATTAATTCACCCCTCCACTTT
CDR3aa: CASSPFWINSPLHF

abundance: once
len: 13
v_gene: TRBV9
d_gene: -
j_gene: TRBJ1-2
CDR3nt: TGTGCCAGCAGCCGACGACAGGACTATGGCTACACCTTC
CDR3aa: CASSRRQDYGYTF

abundance: -
len: 14
v_gene: TRBV6-5
d_gene: -
j_gene: TRBJ1-3
CDR3nt: TGTGCCAGCAGAGGCGGCCGGCATGGAAACACCATATATTTT
CDR3aa: CASRGGRHGNTIYF

abundance: -
len: 13
v_gene: TRBV6-2/TRBV6-3
d_gene: -
j_gene: TRBJ2-7
CDR3nt: TGTGCCAGCAGTCTGGACGGATCCTACGAGCAGTACTTC
CDR3aa: CASSLDGSYEQYF

abundance: -
len: 15
v_gene: TRBV7-2
d_gene: -
j_gene: TRBJ1-1
CDR3nt: TGTGCCAGCAGCTCGCAACCTGGGGGGCTCACTGAAGCTTTCTTT
CDR3aa: CASSSQPGGLTEAFF

abundance: -
len: 13
v_gene: TRBV5-1
d_gene: -
j_gene: TRBJ2-7
CDR3nt: TGCGCCAGCAGCTCCGAGGGTTACTACGAGCAGTACTTC
CDR3aa: CASSSEGYYEQYF

abundance: -
len: 15
v_gene: TRBV4-2
d_gene: -
j_gene: TRBJ2-2
CDR3nt: TGTGCCAGCAGCCAAGATCGGAGCGGGCCGGGAGAGCTGTTTTTT
CDR3aa: CASSQDRSGPGELFF

abundance: -
len: 14
v_gene: TRBV6-5
d_gene: -
j_gene: TRBJ1-2
CDR3nt: TGTGCCAGCACAACGCAGGGAAATAACTATGGCTACACCTTC
CDR3aa: CASTTQGNNYGYTF

abundance: -
len: 14
v_gene: TRBV29-1
d_gene: TRBD2
j_gene: TRBJ2-6
CDR3nt: TGCAGCGTCGGGGGAGGGCCTGGGGCCAACGTCCTGACTTTC
CDR3aa: CSVGGGPGANVLTF

abundance: -
len: 12
v_gene: TRBV30
d_gene: -
j_gene: TRBJ1-2
CDR3nt: TGTGCCTGGAGTGTCGGGCCCTCGGGCTACACCTTC
CDR3aa: CAWSVGPSGYTF

abundance: few
len: 15
v_gene: TRBV10-3
d_gene: TRBD2
j_gene: TRBJ2-7
CDR3nt: TGTGCCATCAGTTCCGGGACTAGCGGTACCTACGAGCAGTACTTC
CDR3aa: CAISSGTSGTYEQYF